A selection of T cell receptor beta chains follows, all from one sample in a study of T cell responses to AZD1222 COVID-19 vaccine. Assay: immunoSEQ multiplex PCR; the TCRdb copy retains only in-frame clones and omits some. The sample contains about 100,000 clones, around 86% of which appear only once. The sample consisted of peripheral blood, taken 28 days after the second dose of the MenACWY control vaccine. Every receptor here comes from an adult who received the MenACWY meningococcal vaccine as a control. Both conserved end residues are part of each CDR3. A D gene is named only where the DNA matches it firmly. Not every row has a clone size; where given, it reads once, few, many or a size class.

v_call: TRBV28
d_call: .
j_call: TRBJ2-7
cdr3_length: 12
clone_size: .
cdr3_aa: CASSLASLGQYF
cdr3_nt: TGTGCCAGCAGTTTAGCAAGTCTCGGCCAGTACTTC

v_call: TRBV7-8
d_call: TRBD2
j_call: TRBJ2-5
cdr3_length: 16
clone_size: .
cdr3_aa: CASSLAAGGGQETQYF
cdr3_nt: TGTGCCAGCAGCTTAGCAGCGGGAGGGGGCCAAGAGACCCAGTACTTC

v_call: TRBV7-3
d_call: .
j_call: TRBJ2-2
cdr3_length: 16
clone_size: .
cdr3_aa: CASSTQGPQVTGELFF
cdr3_nt: TGTGCCAGCAGCACTCAGGGACCCCAGGTCACCGGGGAGCTGTTTTTT

v_call: TRBV5-1
d_call: TRBD2
j_call: TRBJ2-5
cdr3_length: 15
clone_size: .
cdr3_aa: CASSPRRGKQETQYF
cdr3_nt: TGCGCCAGCAGCCCGAGGCGGGGGAAACAAGAGACCCAGTACTTC

v_call: TRBV4-1
d_call: .
j_call: TRBJ1-1
cdr3_length: 16
clone_size: .
cdr3_aa: CASSRTVDGSVTEAFF
cdr3_nt: TGCGCCAGCAGCCGAACGGTGGACGGGTCTGTGACTGAAGCTTTCTTT

v_call: TRBV11-3
d_call: TRBD2
j_call: TRBJ2-1
cdr3_length: 17
clone_size: few
cdr3_aa: CASSFGTSGGGVNEQFF
cdr3_nt: TGTGCCAGCAGCTTTGGGACTAGCGGGGGCGGAGTCAATGAGCAGTTCTTC

v_call: TRBV10-3
d_call: .
j_call: TRBJ2-7
cdr3_length: 12
clone_size: once
cdr3_aa: CASSTESYEQYF
cdr3_nt: TGTGCCAGCAGTACAGAATCCTACGAGCAGTACTTC

v_call: TRBV7-9
d_call: .
j_call: TRBJ2-5
cdr3_length: 15
clone_size: .
cdr3_aa: CASSLDAPGVETQYF
cdr3_nt: TGTGCCAGCAGCCTAGACGCGCCGGGAGTCGAGACCCAGTACTTC

v_call: TRBV3-1/TRBV3-2
d_call: .
j_call: TRBJ1-5
cdr3_length: 16
clone_size: .
cdr3_aa: CASSQFPGHSNQPQHF
cdr3_nt: TGTGCCAGCAGCCAATTCCCAGGCCATAGCAATCAGCCCCAGCATTTT

v_call: TRBV7-2
d_call: TRBD1
j_call: TRBJ2-7
cdr3_length: 13
clone_size: .
cdr3_aa: CASSAQGAGEQYF
cdr3_nt: TGTGCCAGCAGCGCACAGGGGGCGGGCGAGCAGTACTTC

v_call: TRBV5-4
d_call: .
j_call: TRBJ1-2
cdr3_length: 16
clone_size: .
cdr3_aa: CASSLEPTLPNYGYTF
cdr3_nt: TGTGCCAGCAGCTTGGAACCGACGCTACCTAACTATGGCTACACCTTC

v_call: TRBV27
d_call: TRBD1
j_call: TRBJ2-5
cdr3_length: 13
clone_size: .
cdr3_aa: CASSPWTGETQYF
cdr3_nt: TGTGCCAGCAGTCCCTGGACAGGGGAGACCCAGTACTTC

v_call: TRBV19
d_call: TRBD1
j_call: TRBJ1-2
cdr3_length: 16
clone_size: .
cdr3_aa: CASTLSLGTGLGGYTF
cdr3_nt: TGTGCCAGTACCTTAAGCCTCGGGACAGGGCTTGGTGGCTACACCTTC

v_call: TRBV12-3/TRBV12-4
d_call: .
j_call: TRBJ1-2
cdr3_length: 13
clone_size: .
cdr3_aa: CASSLKGTSGYTF
cdr3_nt: TGTGCCAGCAGTTTGAAAGGCACGAGCGGCTACACCTTC

v_call: TRBV7-2
d_call: TRBD1
j_call: TRBJ2-5
cdr3_length: 14
clone_size: .
cdr3_aa: CASSMGQGVETQYF
cdr3_nt: TGTGCCAGCAGCATGGGACAGGGGGTGGAGACCCAGTACTTC

v_call: TRBV19
d_call: TRBD1
j_call: TRBJ2-7
cdr3_length: 16
clone_size: .
cdr3_aa: CASSPRGQGSSYEQYF
cdr3_nt: TGTGCCAGTAGTCCTCGAGGACAGGGAAGTTCCTACGAGCAGTACTTC

v_call: TRBV2
d_call: .
j_call: TRBJ1-6
cdr3_length: 13
clone_size: .
cdr3_aa: CASSVDVSAPLHF
cdr3_nt: TGTGCCAGCAGTGTGGATGTTAGTGCGCCCCTCCACTTT

v_call: TRBV19
d_call: .
j_call: TRBJ1-3
cdr3_length: 15
clone_size: .
cdr3_aa: CATTTDSYSGNTIYF
cdr3_nt: TGTGCCACCACCACCGACAGCTACTCTGGAAACACCATATATTTT